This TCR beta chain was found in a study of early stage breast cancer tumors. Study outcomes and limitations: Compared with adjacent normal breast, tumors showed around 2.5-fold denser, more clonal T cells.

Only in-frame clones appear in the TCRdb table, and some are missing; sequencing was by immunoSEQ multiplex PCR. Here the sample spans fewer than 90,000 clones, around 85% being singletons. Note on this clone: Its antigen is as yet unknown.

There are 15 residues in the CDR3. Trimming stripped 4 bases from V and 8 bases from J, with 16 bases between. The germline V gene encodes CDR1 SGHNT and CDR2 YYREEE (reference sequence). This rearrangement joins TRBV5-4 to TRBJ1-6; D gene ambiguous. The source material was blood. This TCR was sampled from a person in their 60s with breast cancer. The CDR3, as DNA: TGTGCCAGCAGCCCTTGGGAAGGGAAAGATTCACCCCTCCACTTT. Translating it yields CASSPWEGKDSPLHF.